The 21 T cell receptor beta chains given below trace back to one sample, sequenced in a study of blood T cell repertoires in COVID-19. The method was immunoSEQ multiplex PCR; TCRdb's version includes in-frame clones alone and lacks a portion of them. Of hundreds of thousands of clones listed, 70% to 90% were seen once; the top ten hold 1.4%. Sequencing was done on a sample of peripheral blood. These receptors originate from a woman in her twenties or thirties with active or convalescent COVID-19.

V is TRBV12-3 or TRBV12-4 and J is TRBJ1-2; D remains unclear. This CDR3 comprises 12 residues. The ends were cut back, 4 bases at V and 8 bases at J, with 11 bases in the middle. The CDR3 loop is CASSSTLSGYTF. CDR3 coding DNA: TGTGCCAGCAGTTCCACATTGTCGGGCTACACCTTC.

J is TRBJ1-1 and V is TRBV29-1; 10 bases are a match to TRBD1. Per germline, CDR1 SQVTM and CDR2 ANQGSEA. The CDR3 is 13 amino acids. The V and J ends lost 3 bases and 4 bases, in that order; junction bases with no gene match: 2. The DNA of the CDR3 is TGCAGCGTTGAGACAGGGGGCCGCACTGAAGCTTTCTTT. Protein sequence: CSVETGGRTEAFF. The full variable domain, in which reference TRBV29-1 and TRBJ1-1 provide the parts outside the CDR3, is SAVISQKPSRDICQRGTSLTIQCQVDSQVTMMFWYRQQPGQSLTLIATANQGSEATYESGFVIDKFPISRPNLTFSTLTVSNMSPEDSSIYLCSVETGGRTEAFFGQGTRLTVV.

CDR3 sequence reads: CASSLVWGPHEQFF. The DNA for the CDR3 is TGTGCCAGCAGCTTAGTTTGGGGCCCTCATGAGCAGTTCTTC. The chain is built from TRBV7-9 and TRBJ2-1; perhaps TRBD1 as D (5 bases). Germline V gene lookup returns CDR1 SEHNR and CDR2 FQNEAQ (reference sequence). The CDR3 loop spans 14 amino acids. The V and J ends lost 1 base and 8 bases respectively, with 12 bases between them.

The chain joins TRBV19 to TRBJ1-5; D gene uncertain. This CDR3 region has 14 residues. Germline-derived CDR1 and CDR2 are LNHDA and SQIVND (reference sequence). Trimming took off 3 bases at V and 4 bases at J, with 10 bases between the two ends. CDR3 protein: CASSMASENQPQHF. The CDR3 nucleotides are TGTGCCAGTAGTATGGCCAGTGAAAATCAGCCCCAGCATTTT.

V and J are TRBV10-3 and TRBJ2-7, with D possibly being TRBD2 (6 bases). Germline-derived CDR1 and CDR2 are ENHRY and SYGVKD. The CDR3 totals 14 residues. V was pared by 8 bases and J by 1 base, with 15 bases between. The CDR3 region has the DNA TGTGCCATCCTCGCGACTAGGGGATCCTACGAGCAGTACTTC. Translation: CAILATRGSYEQYF.

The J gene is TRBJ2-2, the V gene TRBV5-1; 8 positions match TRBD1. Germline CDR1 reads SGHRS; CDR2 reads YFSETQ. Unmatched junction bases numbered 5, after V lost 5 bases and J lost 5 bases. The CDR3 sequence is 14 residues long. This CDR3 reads CASSPGQVTGELFF. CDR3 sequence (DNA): TGCGCCAGCAGTCCGGGACAGGTTACCGGGGAGCTGTTTTTT.

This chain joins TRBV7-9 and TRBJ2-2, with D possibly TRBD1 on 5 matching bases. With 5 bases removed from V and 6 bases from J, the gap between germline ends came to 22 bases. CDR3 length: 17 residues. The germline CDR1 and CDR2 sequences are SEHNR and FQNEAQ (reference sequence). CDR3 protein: CASSPPAPGLESGELFF. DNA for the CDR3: TGTGCCAGCAGCCCCCCAGCCCCAGGGTTGGAGTCCGGGGAGCTGTTTTTT.

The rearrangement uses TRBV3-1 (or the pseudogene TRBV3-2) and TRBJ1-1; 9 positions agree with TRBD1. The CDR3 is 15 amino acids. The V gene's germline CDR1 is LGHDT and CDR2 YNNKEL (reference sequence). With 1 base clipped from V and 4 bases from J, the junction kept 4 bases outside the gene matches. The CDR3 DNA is TGTGCCAGCAGCCAAGGGGACAGGGCGGGCACTGAAGCTTTCTTT. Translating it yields CASSQGDRAGTEAFF.

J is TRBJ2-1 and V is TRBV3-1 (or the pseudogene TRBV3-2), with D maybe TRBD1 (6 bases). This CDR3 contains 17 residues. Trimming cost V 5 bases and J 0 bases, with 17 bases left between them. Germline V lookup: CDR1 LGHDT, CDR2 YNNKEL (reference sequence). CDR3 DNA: TGTGCCAGCAGCTCCAGGGGCGGAGGAAGCTCCTACAATGAGCAGTTCTTC. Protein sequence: CASSSRGGGSSYNEQFF.

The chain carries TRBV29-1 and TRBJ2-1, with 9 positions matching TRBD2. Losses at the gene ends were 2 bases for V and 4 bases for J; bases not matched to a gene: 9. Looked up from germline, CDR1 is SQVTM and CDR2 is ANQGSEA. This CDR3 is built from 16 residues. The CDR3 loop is CSVESSGGPLYNEQFF. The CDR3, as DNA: TGCAGCGTTGAATCCAGCGGGGGGCCCCTATACAATGAGCAGTTCTTC.

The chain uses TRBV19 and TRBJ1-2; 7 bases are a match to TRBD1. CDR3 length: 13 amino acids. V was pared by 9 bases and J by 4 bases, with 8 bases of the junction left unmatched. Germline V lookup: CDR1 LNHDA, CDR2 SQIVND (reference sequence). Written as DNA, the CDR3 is TGTGCCAGCCACCTAACAGGGGCCTATGGCTACACCTTC. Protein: CASHLTGAYGYTF.

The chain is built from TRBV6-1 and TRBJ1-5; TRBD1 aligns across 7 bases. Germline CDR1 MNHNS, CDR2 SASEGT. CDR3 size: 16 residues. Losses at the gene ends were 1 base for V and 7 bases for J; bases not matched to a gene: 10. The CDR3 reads CASSEEGADYGQPQHF. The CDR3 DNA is TGTGCCAGCAGTGAAGAGGGGGCCGACTATGGACAGCCCCAGCATTTT.

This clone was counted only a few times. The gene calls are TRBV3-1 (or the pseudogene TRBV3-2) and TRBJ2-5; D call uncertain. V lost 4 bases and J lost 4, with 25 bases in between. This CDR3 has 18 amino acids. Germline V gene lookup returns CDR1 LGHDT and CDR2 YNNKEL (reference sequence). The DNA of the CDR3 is TGTGCCAGCAGCCCAAAAGATACCCAGGAACACGTTCTAGAGACCCAGTACTTC. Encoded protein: CASSPKDTQEHVLETQYF.

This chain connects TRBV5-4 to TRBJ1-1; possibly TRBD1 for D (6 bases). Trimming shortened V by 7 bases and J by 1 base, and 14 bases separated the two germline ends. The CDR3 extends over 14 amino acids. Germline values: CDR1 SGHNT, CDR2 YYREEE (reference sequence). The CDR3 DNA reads TGTGCCAGCCGATGGGGGGGGCCGAACACTGAAGCTTTCTTT. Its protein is CASRWGGPNTEAFF.

CDR3 in DNA: TGTGCCAGCAGCCCCTCTCAGTGGCAAGAGACCCAGTACTTC. The encoded protein is CASSPSQWQETQYF. This sequence joins TRBV7-9 and TRBJ2-5, with D hard to call. The germline CDR1 and CDR2 sequences are SEHNR and FQNEAQ (reference sequence). The CDR3 runs 14 residues. V lost 5 bases, J lost 2 bases, and 12 bases lay in between. Based on the CDR3 plus reference TRBV7-9 and TRBJ2-5, the full variable domain is DTGVSQNPRHKITKRGQNVTFRCDPISEHNRLYWYRQTLGQGPEFLTYFQNEAQLEKSRLLSDRFSAERPKGSFSTLEIQRTEQGDSAMYLCASSPSQWQETQYFGPGTRLLVL.

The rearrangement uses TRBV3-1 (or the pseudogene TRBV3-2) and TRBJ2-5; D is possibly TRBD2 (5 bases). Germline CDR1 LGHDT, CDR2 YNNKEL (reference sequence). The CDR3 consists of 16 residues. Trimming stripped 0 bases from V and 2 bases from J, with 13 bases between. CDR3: CASSQESASRQETQYF. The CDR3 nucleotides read TGTGCCAGCAGCCAAGAATCGGCTAGCCGGCAAGAGACCCAGTACTTC.

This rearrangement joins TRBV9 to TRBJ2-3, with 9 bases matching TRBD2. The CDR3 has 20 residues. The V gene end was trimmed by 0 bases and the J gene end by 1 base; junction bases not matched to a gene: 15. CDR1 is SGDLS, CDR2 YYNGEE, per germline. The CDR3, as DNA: TGTGCCAGCAGCGTAGCGGGTGGAGGCGGGGGGGCCGACCGCACAGATACGCAGTATTTT. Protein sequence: CASSVAGGGGGADRTDTQYF. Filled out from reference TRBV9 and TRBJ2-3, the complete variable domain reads DSGVTQTPKHLITATGQRVTLRCSPRSGDLSVYWYQQSLDQGLQFLIQYYNGEERAKGNILERFSAQQFPDLHSELNLSSLELGDSALYFCASSVAGGGGGADRTDTQYFGPGTRLTVL.

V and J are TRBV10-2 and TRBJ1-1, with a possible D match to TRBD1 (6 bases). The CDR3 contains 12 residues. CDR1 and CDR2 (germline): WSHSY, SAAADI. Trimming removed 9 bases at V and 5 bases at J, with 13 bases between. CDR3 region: CASALRGTEAFF. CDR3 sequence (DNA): TGCGCCAGTGCCCTCAGGGGTACTGAAGCTTTCTTT.

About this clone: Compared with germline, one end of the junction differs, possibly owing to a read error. The CDR3 region is CAISESSKAETKHRGAVF. CDR3 nucleotides: TGTGCCATCAGTGAGTCTTCTAAAGCGGAGACTAAACACCGGGGAGCTGTTTTT. The chain couples TRBV10-3 to TRBJ2-2; TRBD2 might be the D (5 bases). The length of the CDR3 is 18 residues. Looked up from germline, CDR1 is ENHRY and CDR2 is SYGVKD.

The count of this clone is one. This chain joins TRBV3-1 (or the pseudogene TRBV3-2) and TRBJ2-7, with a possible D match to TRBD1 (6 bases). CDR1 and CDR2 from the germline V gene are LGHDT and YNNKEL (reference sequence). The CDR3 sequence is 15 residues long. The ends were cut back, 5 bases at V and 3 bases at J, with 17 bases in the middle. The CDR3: CASSGQSPRYYEQYF. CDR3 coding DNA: TGTGCCAGCAGCGGACAGTCGCCCCGCTACTACGAGCAGTACTTC.

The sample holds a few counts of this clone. CDR3: CASSFGGAGYTF. The CDR3 region has the DNA TGTGCCAGCAGTTTCGGGGGAGCTGGCTACACCTTC. The J gene is TRBJ1-2, the V gene TRBV12-3 or TRBV12-4; D possibly corresponds to TRBD1 (5 bases). Trimming cost V 3 bases and J 7 bases, with 9 bases left between them. CDR3 size: 12 residues.